The clone carrying this T cell receptor beta chain occurred many times. Its specificity is unknown. Germline assignment: CDR1 LGHNT and CDR2 FRNRAP. The V and J ends lost 4 bases and 0 bases respectively, with 10 bases between them. The CDR3 loop spans 16 amino acids. The record originates from a study of T cell repertoires in cytomegalovirus infection. Across the study: The public TCR beta signatures pointed to both CMV infection and matching HLA type.

Study-wide results and caveats: Cumulative frequency of public TCR beta families picked out carriers of CMV plus the relevant HLA. HLA-C-restricted CMV clonotypes gave the most frequent clonotype in two of eight donors.

MiXCR was run by TCRdb on the reads, yielding one entry per CDR3 protein. This table has 250,000 or so distinct CDR3 sequences, roughly an eighth appearing once. This receptor was identified in a human donor in good health (CMV status not recorded). Some clones in this sample may be carry-over from other donors' samples. This chain joins TRBV12-5 and TRBJ2-6; D is possibly TRBD1 or TRBD2 (6 bases each). The sample was PBMCs. The CDR3 here is CASGSGAHSGANVLTF. In DNA form, the CDR3 reads TGTGCTAGTGGTTCGGGGGCACACTCTGGGGCCAACGTCCTGACTTTC.